These T cell receptor beta chains were read from a single sample in a study of OX40 agonist ivuxolimab in advanced cancers. Libraries were prepared by immunoSEQ multiplex PCR; TCRdb keeps only in-frame clonotypes and omits some of them. The sample includes about 77,000 clones, around 83% of them seen just once. Sequencing used CD4+ or CD8+ T cells sorted from blood, obtained in a trial of the OX40 agonist ivuxolimab. The source of these receptors is an adult with an advanced solid tumor such as melanoma, head and neck, liver or kidney cancer. CDR3s include the opening cysteine and the closing phenylalanine or tryptophan. A D gene is named only where the DNA matches it firmly. Size tells how often a clone was seen (once, few, many) or the class of an expanded clone, and some rows leave it out.

cdr3_nt,cdr3_aa,clone_size,d_call,j_call,v_call
TGCAGCGTTGAAGTTGGGTCGACTAGTCTTCGCGAGCAGTACTTC,CSVEVGSTSLREQYF,-,-,TRBJ2-7,TRBV29-1
TGTGCCAGCAGCTCCCCGGCGGGCACCGGCTACACCTTC,CASSSPAGTGYTF,-,-,TRBJ1-2,TRBV7-8
TGTGCCAGCAGTGACTTGGACCGTCGTTGTGTGACCCAGTACTTC,CASSDLDRRCVTQYF,-,-,TRBJ2-5,TRBV6-4
TGTGCCAGCAGTTCGCCCCCGACAGGGGGAAGTTGGTCTGGAAACACCATATATTTT,CASSSPPTGGSWSGNTIYF,-,TRBD1,TRBJ1-3,TRBV28
TGTGCCAGCAGCTTGGAGTTGAGAACAGATACGCAGTATTTT,CASSLELRTDTQYF,few,-,TRBJ2-3,TRBV5-4
TGCGCCAGCAGCCAGGGGAACAACTATGGCTACACCTTC,CASSQGNNYGYTF,-,-,TRBJ1-2,TRBV10-2
TGTGCCAGCAGCTCTATGACAGCGTACGAGCAGTACTTC,CASSSMTAYEQYF,-,-,TRBJ2-7,TRBV7-9
TGTGCCAGTAGTAGGCAGGGTTATTGGACTGAAGCTTTCTTT,CASSRQGYWTEAFF,-,-,TRBJ1-1,TRBV19
TGTGCCAGCAGCCCGCTGACAGGGAGGCGGACAGATACGCAGTATTTT,CASSPLTGRRTDTQYF,-,-,TRBJ2-3,TRBV7-6
TGTGCCTGGACTTTTGGGCGGACTCAGGGCACTGAAGCTTTCTTT,CAWTFGRTQGTEAFF,-,-,TRBJ1-1,TRBV30
TGTGCCAGCAGGCCCGGCAGGGCCCGACCCCACGAGCAGTACTTC,CASRPGRARPHEQYF,once,-,TRBJ2-7,TRBV2
TGCGCCAGCAGCCAAGTCGCGGGGGGGGCTGATGAAAAACTGTTTTTT,CASSQVAGGADEKLFF,-,-,TRBJ1-4,TRBV4-1
TGTGCCAGCAAATTAGGACAGACGAACACTGAAGCTTTCTTT,CASKLGQTNTEAFF,once,-,TRBJ1-1,TRBV6-4
TGTGCCAGCAGTCCTTCCGGGACAGGGGTTGGCTTCTATGGCTACACCTTC,CASSPSGTGVGFYGYTF,once,TRBD1,TRBJ1-2,TRBV25-1
TGCGCCAGCAGCTCCGAGACAGCTAACTATGGCTACACCTTC,CASSSETANYGYTF,few,-,TRBJ1-2,TRBV5-1
TGTGCCAGCAGAAGGGACAGTTCCTACGAGCAGTACTTC,CASRRDSSYEQYF,-,TRBD1,TRBJ2-7,TRBV27
TGTGCCAGCAGTTCAGGGGGAGGAAACACCATATATTTT,CASSSGGGNTIYF,-,TRBD1,TRBJ1-3,TRBV6-6
TGTGCCAGCAGGGCCCCCCGATTAGGACAGACCTTGAGAAACACCATATATTTT,CASRAPRLGQTLRNTIYF,-,-,TRBJ1-3,TRBV6-4
TGTGCCAGCAGTGGGGACAGGACGAACACCGGGGAGCTGTTTTTT,CASSGDRTNTGELFF,-,TRBD1,TRBJ2-2,TRBV2
TGCGCCAGCAGCCAATTCATTATACCTAGCACAGATACGCAGTATTTT,CASSQFIIPSTDTQYF,-,-,TRBJ2-3,TRBV4-1
TGTGCCAGCTCACCACCTCAAACCATAGCCAAAAACATTCAGTACTTC,CASSPPQTIAKNIQYF,-,-,TRBJ2-4,TRBV18
TGTGCCAGCAGCTTGGCCGGGGCAGAACAAGAGACCCAGTACTTC,CASSLAGAEQETQYF,-,-,TRBJ2-5,TRBV5-6
TGCGCCAGCGCAAAGGACAGGGCCCGAAATTCACCCCTCCACTTT,CASAKDRARNSPLHF,-,TRBD1,TRBJ1-6,TRBV5-1
TGTGCCTGGGTGTGGGGGGCCGCTGAAGCTTTCTTT,CAWVWGAAEAFF,-,-,TRBJ1-1,TRBV30
TGTGCCACCTGGGACAGGGTTGGCGGCTACACCTTC,CATWDRVGGYTF,-,TRBD1,TRBJ1-2,TRBV19
TGTGCCAGCAGGGTCGTGGGCGGGGAGCTGTTTTTT,CASRVVGGELFF,-,-,TRBJ2-2,TRBV5-8
TGTGCCAGCAGCCCTCTAGCGAACGAGCAGTACTTC,CASSPLANEQYF,-,-,TRBJ2-7,TRBV6-6
TGTGCCAGCAGCTCCGGACAGGGGAGGGAAAAACTGTTTTTT,CASSSGQGREKLFF,-,TRBD1,TRBJ1-4,TRBV11-2
TGTGCCAGTAGTAGCCCCGCTGGGGGTGGATATAGGTCGGCCGAGCAGTACTTC,CASSSPAGGGYRSAEQYF,-,-,TRBJ2-7,TRBV19
TGTGCCAGCAGCCCTAAGGGACAGCGAAGCACAGATACGCAGTATTTT,CASSPKGQRSTDTQYF,-,TRBD1,TRBJ2-3,TRBV11-2
TGTGCCAGCAGCCTCCGACAGGCGAATGGCTACACCTTC,CASSLRQANGYTF,-,-,TRBJ1-2,TRBV11-2